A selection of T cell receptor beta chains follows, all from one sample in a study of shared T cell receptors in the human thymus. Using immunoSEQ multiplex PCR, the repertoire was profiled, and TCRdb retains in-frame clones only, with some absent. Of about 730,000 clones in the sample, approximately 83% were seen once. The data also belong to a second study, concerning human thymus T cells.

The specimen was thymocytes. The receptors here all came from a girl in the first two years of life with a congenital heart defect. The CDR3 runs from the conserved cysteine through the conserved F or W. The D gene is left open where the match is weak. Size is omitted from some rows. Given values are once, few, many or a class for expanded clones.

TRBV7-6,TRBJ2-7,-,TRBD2,TGTGCCAGCAGCTTAGCTCTAGCGGGGTCCTACGAGCAGTACTTC,CASSLALAGSYEQYF
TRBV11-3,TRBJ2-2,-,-,TGTGCCAGCAGCTTTCGGGGTGTCTCCGGGGAGCTGTTTTTT,CASSFRGVSGELFF
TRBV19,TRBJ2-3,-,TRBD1,TGTGCCAGTAGTATGTTTAGGGGGCTCACAGATACGCAGTATTTT,CASSMFRGLTDTQYF
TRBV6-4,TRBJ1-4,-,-,TGTGCCAGCAGTGCCGCGGGACCAACTAATGAAAAACTGTTTTTT,CASSAAGPTNEKLFF
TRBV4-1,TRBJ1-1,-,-,TGCGCCAGCAGCCAAGAGGCCACACGGGACACTGAAGCTTTCTTT,CASSQEATRDTEAFF
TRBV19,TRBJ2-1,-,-,TGTGCCAGCCATGGGGGGGCCCTTACATCTGAGCAGTTCTTC,CASHGGALTSEQFF
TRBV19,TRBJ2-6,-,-,TGTGCCAGTAGTCCGAACAGGGCTGGGGCCAACGTCCTGACTTTC,CASSPNRAGANVLTF
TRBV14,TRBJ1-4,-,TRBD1,TGTGCCAGCAGACGAACAGGGGCTGAAGAAAAACTGTTTTTT,CASRRTGAEEKLFF
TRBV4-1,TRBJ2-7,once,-,TGCGCCAGCAGCCAAGTAGAATCGGTAACGTCCTACGAGCAGTACTTC,CASSQVESVTSYEQYF
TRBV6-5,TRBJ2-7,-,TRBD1,TGTGCCAGCAACTACCGCGACAGGGACCTAGGTGAGCAGTACTTC,CASNYRDRDLGEQYF
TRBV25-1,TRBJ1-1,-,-,TGTGCCAGCAGTTGTGATCTGGTACAGGGAGACAGTGGCACTGAAGCTTTCTTT,CASSCDLVQGDSGTEAFF
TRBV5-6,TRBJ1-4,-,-,TGTGCCAGCAGCTTTTCAGGTGGCACCCAAGGAAAACTGTTTTTT,CASSFSGGTQGKLFF
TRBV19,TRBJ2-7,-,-,-,CASSNPSISGQGGAEQYF
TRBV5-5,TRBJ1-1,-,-,TGTGCCAGCAGCTTGGTATTCGTCCAGGTACAAACTGAAGCTTTCTTT,CASSLVFVQVQTEAFF
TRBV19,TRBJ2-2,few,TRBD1,TGTGCCAGTAGTACACGACAGGGGGCGAACACCGGGGAGCTGTTTTTT,CASSTRQGANTGELFF
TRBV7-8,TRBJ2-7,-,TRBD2,TGTGCCAGCAGCGATACTAGCGGGGGGGAATACGAGCAGTACTTC,CASSDTSGGEYEQYF
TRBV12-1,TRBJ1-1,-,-,TGTGCCAGGGGAATCAGGGGACATTTATTGAACACTGAAGCTTTCTTT,CARGIRGHLLNTEAFF
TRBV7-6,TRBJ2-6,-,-,TGTGCCAGCAGCTTAAGTCCAGGGCGCTCTGGGGCCAACGTCCTGACTTTC,CASSLSPGRSGANVLTF
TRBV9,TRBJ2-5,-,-,TGTGCCAGCAGCGTGCAGGGCCAAGAGACCCAGTACTTC,CASSVQGQETQYF
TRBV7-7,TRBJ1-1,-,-,TGTGCCAGCAGCTCGAGGGAAGTTTTTGATTGTAGCACTGAAGCTTTCTTT,CASSSREVFDCSTEAFF
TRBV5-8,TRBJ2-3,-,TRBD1,TGTGCCAGCGCACGCGGGACAGGGTCATACGAAACGCAGTATTTT,CASARGTGSYETQYF
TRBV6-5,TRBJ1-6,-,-,TGTGCCACCAGGTGTTCGGATTCACCCCTCCACTTT,CATRCSDSPLHF
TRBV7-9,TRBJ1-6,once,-,TGTGCCACCGCAAGGTTGGGACAAAATTCACCCCTCCACTTT,CATARLGQNSPLHF